This entry lists 20 T cell receptor beta chains sequenced from one sample in a study of blood T cell repertoires in COVID-19. The method was immunoSEQ multiplex PCR; TCRdb's version includes in-frame clones alone and lacks a portion of them. This sample yields approximately 200,000 clones, of which approximately 84% are seen a single time; roughly 3.2% belongs to the top ten. The sample consisted of PBMCs or T cells enriched from blood (not recorded which). The receptors were sampled from a woman aged 25-40 years who had recovered from COVID-19.

The chain is built from TRBV24-1 and TRBJ2-7, with 9 positions matching TRBD1. Germline-derived CDR1 and CDR2 are KGHDR and SFDVKD. The CDR3 is made up of 15 amino acids. Losses at the gene ends were 4 bases for V and 5 bases for J; bases not matched to a gene: 8. In DNA form, the CDR3 reads TGTGCCACCAGTGAAGTCGGGACAGGGAGGAACGAGCAGTACTTC. This gives the protein CATSEVGTGRNEQYF.

The CDR3 nucleotides are TGTGCCACTCTTTGGGGACCCTCCCGGGGGACTGAAGCTTTCTTT. It yields the protein CATLWGPSRGTEAFF. The chain couples TRBV2 to TRBJ1-1; a weak D match, TRBD1 (5 bases). Trimming removed 10 bases from V and 5 bases from J, with 23 bases in between. Germline V gene data show CDR1 as SNHLY and CDR2 as FYNNEI. The CDR3 is 15 amino acids.

CDR3 nucleotide sequence: TGTGCCAGCAGCCAAGATCAGGTAGCGGCCGCCTACAATGAGCAGTTCTTC. Its translation is CASSQDQVAAAYNEQFF. The chain couples TRBV3-1 (or the pseudogene TRBV3-2) to TRBJ2-1; D perhaps matches TRBD2 (6 bases). Germline values: CDR1 LGHDT, CDR2 YNNKEL (reference sequence). Trimming pared 0 bases from V and 2 bases from J, leaving 14 bases between. The CDR3 runs to 17 residues.

J is TRBJ2-2 and V is TRBV28; D ambiguous. The CDR3 totals 13 residues. Between the trimmed V and J ends, which lost 4 bases and 4 bases, there was a span of 7 bases. Germline V lookup: CDR1 MDHEN, CDR2 SYDVKM. CDR3 region: CASSSRLTGELFF. DNA of the CDR3: TGTGCCAGCAGTTCCCGACTCACCGGGGAGCTGTTTTTT.

The chain carries TRBV18 and TRBJ1-1; TRBD1 might be the D (5 bases). Germline CDR1 and CDR2: KGHSH and LQKENI. The CDR3 spans 14 residues. V gave up 4 bases and J gave up 1 base, with 10 bases separating them. The CDR3 protein is CASSLPDTNTEAFF. DNA for the CDR3: TGTGCCAGCTCACTCCCGGACACGAACACTGAAGCTTTCTTT.

The rearrangement joins TRBV6-5 to TRBJ1-3, with D possibly being TRBD1 (5 bases). CDR3 length: 15 residues. CDR1 MNHEY and CDR2 SVGAGI come from the germline V gene. Between the trimmed V and J ends, which lost 2 bases and 3 bases, there was a span of 11 bases. CDR3 sequence: CASSYADTLGNTIYF. The DNA for the CDR3 is TGTGCCAGCAGTTACGCGGACACCCTTGGAAACACCATATATTTT.

The rearrangement joins TRBV7-9 to TRBJ2-4; 7 bases align to TRBD2. Germline V CDR1 and CDR2: SEHNR, FQNEAQ (reference sequence). V was clipped by 7 bases and J by 4 bases; unmatched bases: 10. This CDR3 region has 15 residues. The DNA for the CDR3 is TGTGCCAGCACCAACTTGGGCGGGAGTAAAAACATTCAGTACTTC. Protein product: CASTNLGGSKNIQYF.

The chain combines TRBV28 with TRBJ2-7, with 7 nucleotides matching TRBD1. Germline CDR1 MDHEN, CDR2 SYDVKM. This CDR3 has 13 residues. With V trimmed by 5 bases and J by 7 bases, 8 bases remained unmatched. CDR3 sequence (DNA): TGTGCCAGCAGTCTAGCCACAGGGGTTGAGCAGTACTTC. Amino acids: CASSLATGVEQYF.

The rearrangement joins TRBV14 to TRBJ1-2; D is unclear. V shed 0 bases and J shed 5 bases, with 7 bases lying between them. CDR1 is SGHDN, CDR2 FVKESK, per germline. This CDR3 comprises 13 residues. The chain's CDR3 is CASSQDLQYGYTF. The CDR3 nucleotides are TGTGCCAGCAGCCAAGATTTACAATATGGCTACACCTTC.

This clone occurred once. This chain links TRBV7-8 with TRBJ2-7; 9 bases are shared with TRBD1. V gave up 1 base and J gave up 3 bases; unmatched junction bases: 16. The CDR3 consists of 19 residues. Germline CDR1 and CDR2: SGHVS and FQNEAQ. The CDR3 loop reads CASSLVMGQGVSANYEQYF. The CDR3 DNA reads TGTGCCAGCAGCTTAGTCATGGGACAGGGCGTCTCTGCGAACTACGAGCAGTACTTC.

V and J are TRBV7-2 and TRBJ2-3; D is perhaps TRBD2 (6 bases). The germline V gene encodes CDR1 SGHTA and CDR2 FQGNSA. The CDR3 is 12 amino acids. Trimming removed 8 bases at V and 4 bases at J, with 10 bases between. CDR3 region: CASGREPDTQYF. Written as DNA, the CDR3 is TGTGCCAGCGGCCGGGAGCCAGATACGCAGTATTTT.

The rearrangement links TRBV21-1 to TRBJ2-7; TRBD1, the D gene given by the table, was not confirmed from the DNA. TRBV21-1 is a pseudogene segment. This CDR3 is 13 amino acids long. Here the CDR3 DNA reads TGTGCCAGCAGCAAAAGACAGGGTTACGAGCAGTACTTC. Translating it yields CASSKRQGYEQYF.

This chain connects TRBV6-5 to TRBJ2-7, with 8 bases aligning to TRBD1. The V and J ends lost 10 bases and 3 bases, in that order; junction bases with no gene match: 8. This CDR3 comprises 13 residues. Germline V lookup: CDR1 MNHEY, CDR2 SVGAGI. The CDR3 region has the DNA TGTGCCACTCTTGACAGGGGAAGCTACGAGCAGTACGTC. It translates to CATLDRGSYEQYV.

The CDR3, as DNA: TGCAGTGCTAGTCAGGGTAGTGAGCAGTTCTTC. Its translation is CSASQGSEQFF. The chain has TRBV20-1 and TRBJ2-1; tentatively, D is TRBD1 (5 bases). Trimming took off 3 bases at V and 9 bases at J, with 9 bases between the two ends. Looked up from germline, CDR1 is DFQATT and CDR2 is SNEGSKA (reference sequence). The CDR3 loop spans 11 amino acids.

The chain recombines TRBV19 with TRBJ2-3; 9 nucleotides agree with TRBD2. V lost 0 bases and J lost 4; bases outside the gene matches: 11. The CDR3 totals 18 residues. Germline V gives CDR1 LNHDA, CDR2 SQIVND (reference sequence). CDR3 coding DNA: TGTGCCAGTAGTATAGATGGGCCTAGCGGGGCTTTATCAGATACGCAGTATTTT. Its translation is CASSIDGPSGALSDTQYF.

The V call is TRBV7-9, the J call TRBJ1-3; D ambiguous. CDR1 is SEHNR, CDR2 FQNEAQ, per germline (reference sequence). CDR3 length: 16 amino acids. The V gene lost 3 bases and the J gene lost 7 bases, with 19 bases spanning the gap. In nucleotides, the CDR3 is TGTGCCAGCAGCTTTAGAAGGCAGGCGGGAATCAACACCATATATTTT. Translated: CASSFRRQAGINTIYF.

The chain links TRBV9 to TRBJ2-7; TRBD1 aligns across 8 bases. The CDR3 sequence is 15 residues long. CDR1 SGDLS and CDR2 YYNGEE come from the germline V gene. J gave up 3 bases and V 3 bases, and 8 bases lay outside the gene matches. The CDR3 nucleotides read TGTGCCAGCAGCGGAGCCGGGACAGGAGACTACGAGCAGTACTTC. Protein product: CASSGAGTGDYEQYF.

V and J are TRBV28 and TRBJ1-5, with D perhaps TRBD1 (5 bases). Trimming left V 3 bases short and J 0 bases short, with 9 bases between. CDR1 is MDHEN, CDR2 SYDVKM, per germline. The CDR3 runs to 15 residues. As DNA, the CDR3 is TGTGCCAGCAGTTTCGGGGGGTATAGCAATCAGCCCCAGCATTTT. As protein: CASSFGGYSNQPQHF.

This clone was seen once. The rearrangement links TRBV11-2 to TRBJ2-3; D ambiguous. Trimming took off 5 bases at V and 1 base at J, with 19 bases between the two ends. There are 17 residues in the CDR3. The germline gives CDR1 SGHAT, CDR2 FQNNGV. CDR3 coding DNA: TGTGCCAGCAGCAGCTCCCCCAGACGGAGCCGCACAGATACGCAGTATTTT. Protein product: CASSSSPRRSRTDTQYF. Complete variable domain (other parts from reference TRBV11-2 and TRBJ2-3): EAGVAQSPRYKIIEKRQSVAFWCNPISGHATLYWYQQILGQGPKLLIQFQNNGVVDDSQLPKDRFSAERLKGVDSTLKIQPAKLEDSAVYLCASSSSPRRSRTDTQYFGPGTRLTVL.

J is TRBJ1-2 and V is TRBV28; D is undetermined. The CDR3 is made up of 11 amino acids. V dropped 3 bases and J dropped 8 bases, with 7 bases sitting between them. Germline CDR1 MDHEN, CDR2 SYDVKM. The CDR3 coding sequence is TGTGCCAGCAGTTTTCTACGGGGCTACACCTTC. Protein sequence: CASSFLRGYTF.